Below, 4 T cell receptor beta chains from the same sample are listed, as sequenced in a study of T cell responses to AZD1222 COVID-19 vaccine. Sequencing used immunoSEQ multiplex PCR; TCRdb keeps in-frame clones, though not all of them. Seen here are 90,000 to 150,000 clones, more than 75% observed once, and the top ten hold 3.5% to 4%. Sequenced here: peripheral blood, sampled 28 days after the second AZD1222 dose. The receptors here all came from an adult who received the AZD1222 COVID-19 vaccine.

V gene TRBV5-8 combines with J gene TRBJ2-5; D possibly corresponds to TRBD2 (6 bases). Germline-derived CDR1 and CDR2 are SGHTS and YDEGEE. V was cut by 2 bases and J by 2 bases, with 13 bases left in between. The length of the CDR3 is 15 residues. CDR3 protein: CASSFPLARQETQYF. The DNA of the CDR3 is TGTGCCAGCAGCTTCCCGCTAGCGAGGCAAGAGACCCAGTACTTC.

The chain is built from TRBV5-4 and TRBJ2-2; TRBD2 matches at 11 bases. Germline loops: CDR1 SGHNT, CDR2 YYREEE (reference sequence). V lost 4 bases and J lost 5; bases outside the gene matches: 7. The CDR3 consists of 16 residues. The CDR3 coding sequence is TGTGCCAGCAGCCCGCCGGGACTAGCGGTTACCGGGGAGCTGTTTTTT. The encoded protein is CASSPPGLAVTGELFF. The variable domain in full, with the rest retrieved from reference TRBV5-4 and TRBJ2-2, is ETGVTQSPTHLIKTRGQQVTLRCSSQSGHNTVSWYQQALGQGPQFIFQYYREEENGRGNFPPRFSGLQFPNYSSELNVNALELDDSALYLCASSPPGLAVTGELFFGEGSRLTVL.

The chain recombines TRBV2 with TRBJ1-2, with D unresolved. Germline CDR1 is SNHLY and CDR2 is FYNNEI. Deletions cut 2 bases from V and 2 bases from J, with 12 bases between. The CDR3 is made up of 15 amino acids. CDR3 bases: TGTGCCAGCAGTGAATTCGGCAGTGGCAACTATGGCTACACCTTC. Its protein is CASSEFGSGNYGYTF.

The chain recombines TRBV4-3 with TRBJ2-3, with 9 nucleotides matching TRBD1. Germline V gives CDR1 LGHNA, CDR2 YSLEER. This CDR3 spans 17 amino acids. The V and J ends lost 0 bases and 2 bases, in that order; junction bases with no gene match: 6. CDR3 bases: TGCGCCAGCAGCCAAGATCCCGGGACAGGGACCACAGATACGCAGTATTTT. Amino acid sequence: CASSQDPGTGTTDTQYF.